This TCR beta chain was retrieved from a study of cytomegalovirus exposure and HLA in healthy donors. The study, taken as a whole, reports: Common viral pathogens were later found to be apparently linked to several of the most significant clusters.

As regards this clone: Its antigen is still unknown.

60 Vbeta and 13 Jbeta primers were used in PCR. Clones were read by immunoSEQ multiplex PCR, and TCRdb kept only the in-frame ones, dropping some. The sample comprises more than 65,000 clones, about 73% of which are singletons, and around 10% rests with the top ten. Material for sequencing was PBMCs. This clonotype was obtained from a woman in her fifties or sixties in good health and CMV-seropositive.

For the CDR3, the DNA is TGTGCCTGGAGTGCACAGGGGGCTGGCCAGCCCCAGCATTTT. It codes for CAWSAQGAGQPQHF. The chain employs TRBV30 and TRBJ1-5, with 9 bases that match TRBD1. This CDR3 has 14 residues. Germline CDR1 is GTSNPN and CDR2 is SVGIG (reference sequence). Trimming took 1 base from V and 7 from J; bases not matched to a gene: 5. The variable domain in full, with the rest retrieved from reference TRBV30 and TRBJ1-5, is SQTIHQWPATLVQPVGSPLSLECTVEGTSNPNLYWYRQAAGRGLQLLFYSVGIGQISSEVPQNLSASRPQDRQFILSSKKLLLSDSGFYLCAWSAQGAGQPQHFGDGTRLSIL.